This entry features one T cell receptor beta chain sequence. This entry comes from a study of shared clonotypes between healthy human individuals. This CDR3 is 17 amino acids long. TCRdb's copy holds only in-frame clones and misses some; the assay was immunoSEQ multiplex PCR. Among roughly 2.4 million clones listed, 95% were seen once. The TCR was taken from a man between 18 and 35 years old in good health. The sequenced sample consisted of naive CD4+ T cells sorted from blood. Subset specified: CD45RA+ positively selected. This rearrangement joins TRBV21-1 to TRBJ1-6; TRBD1 reflects the table's D call only, with no check against the DNA. TRBV21-1 is tagged as a pseudogene. This chain's CDR3 is CASSVMGPNLYNSPLHF. The CDR3 DNA is TGTGCCAGCTCCGTAATGGGCCCCAACCTTTATAATTCACCCCTCCACTTT.